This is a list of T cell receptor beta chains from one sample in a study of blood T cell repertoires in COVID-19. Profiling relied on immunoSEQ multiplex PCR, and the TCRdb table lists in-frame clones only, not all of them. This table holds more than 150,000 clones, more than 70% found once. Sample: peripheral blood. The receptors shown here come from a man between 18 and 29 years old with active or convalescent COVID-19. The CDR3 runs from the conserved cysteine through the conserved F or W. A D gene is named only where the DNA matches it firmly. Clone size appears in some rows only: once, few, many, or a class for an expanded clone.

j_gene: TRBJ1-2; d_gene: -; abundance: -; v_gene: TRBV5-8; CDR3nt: TGTGCCAGCAGCCCCAGGGTGTGGGGGGTCCATGGCTACACCTTC; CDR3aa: CASSPRVWGVHGYTF
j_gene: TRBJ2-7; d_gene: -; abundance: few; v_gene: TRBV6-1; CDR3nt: TGTGCCAGCAGTGAAGCCTCAGTCTCCATCTACGAGCAGTACTTC; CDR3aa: CASSEASVSIYEQYF
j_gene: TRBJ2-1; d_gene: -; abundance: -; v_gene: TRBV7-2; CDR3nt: TGTGCCAGCAGCTTCGGCACTAGGGCCCAAAGCTCCTACAATGAGCAGTTCTTC; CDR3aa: CASSFGTRAQSSYNEQFF
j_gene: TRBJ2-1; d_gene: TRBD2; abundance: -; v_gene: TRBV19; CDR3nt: TGTGCCAGTAGTCTTTGGACTAGCGGGAGAGGGAATGAGCAGTTCTTC; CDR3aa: CASSLWTSGRGNEQFF
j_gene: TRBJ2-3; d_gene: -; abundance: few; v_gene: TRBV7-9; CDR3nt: TGTGCCAGCAGCCCAGGGGCTCCGGGATCTTATGGTGATACGCAGTATTTT; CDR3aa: CASSPGAPGSYGDTQYF
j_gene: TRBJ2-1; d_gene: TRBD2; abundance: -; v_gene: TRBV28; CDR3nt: TGTGCCAGCAGTCCCCAAGGGACTAGCGGGTTTCTTGAGCAGTTCTTC; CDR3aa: CASSPQGTSGFLEQFF
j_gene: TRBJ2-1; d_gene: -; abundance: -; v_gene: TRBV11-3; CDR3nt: TGTGCCAGCAGCTTAAGTAGCTCCTACAATGAGCAGTTCTTC; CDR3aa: CASSLSSSYNEQFF
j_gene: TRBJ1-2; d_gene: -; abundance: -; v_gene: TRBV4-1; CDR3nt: TGCGCCAGCAGCCAAGATCTCGGCAGGGCTGGGCAAAGTCGCTACACCTTC; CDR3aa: CASSQDLGRAGQSRYTF
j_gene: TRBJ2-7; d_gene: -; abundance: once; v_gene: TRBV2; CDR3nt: TGTGCCAGCAGTGAAGCTACAGGGAGCTCCTACGAGCAGTACTTC; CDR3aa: CASSEATGSSYEQYF
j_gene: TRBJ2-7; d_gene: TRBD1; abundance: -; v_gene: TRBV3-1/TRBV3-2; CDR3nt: TGTGCCAGCAGCCAAAGGACAGGGAGCTACGAGCAGTACTTC; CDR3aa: CASSQRTGSYEQYF
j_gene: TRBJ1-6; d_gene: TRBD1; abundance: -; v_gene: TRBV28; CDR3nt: TGTGCCAGCAGTTTTTCCCGGACAGGGGGAGAATCACCCCTCCACTTT; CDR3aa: CASSFSRTGGESPLHF
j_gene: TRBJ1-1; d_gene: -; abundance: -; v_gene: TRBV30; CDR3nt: TGTGCCTGGTCGTTTTTCGCAGGGCAAAACACTGAAGCTTTCTTT; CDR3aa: CAWSFFAGQNTEAFF
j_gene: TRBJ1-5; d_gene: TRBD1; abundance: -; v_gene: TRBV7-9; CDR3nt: TGTGCCAGCAGCTTAGGTGTGACAGGGTCTAATCAGCCCCAGCATTTT; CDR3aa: CASSLGVTGSNQPQHF